Below are 19 T cell receptor beta chains sequenced from a single sample in a study of STAT5B mutations in CD4+ large granular lymphocyte leukemia. Produced via immunoSEQ multiplex PCR; TCRdb's table is partial and in-frame only. Of approximately 49,000 clones in the sample, roughly 70% are singletons; the top ten hold more than 1.5%. The sample taken for sequencing was CD4+ T cells from blood buffy coats. These receptors originate from a human donor in good health.

This clone was seen a few times. The CDR3 reads CASSKGQGPNQPQHF. CDR3 nucleotide sequence: TGTGCCAGTAGTAAGGGACAGGGGCCAAATCAGCCCCAGCATTTT. The rearrangement links TRBV19 to TRBJ1-5, with 10 bases aligning to TRBD1. The germline gives CDR1 LNHDA, CDR2 SQIVND (reference sequence). Losses at the gene ends were 4 bases for V and 4 bases for J; bases not matched to a gene: 4. The CDR3 is made up of 15 amino acids.

The V gene is TRBV10-3, the J gene TRBJ2-7, with TRBD1 matching 10 bases. The germline V gene encodes CDR1 ENHRY and CDR2 SYGVKD. The CDR3 contains 13 residues. V gave up 10 bases and J gave up 4 bases; unmatched junction bases: 7. The CDR3 spells CATRQGAEYEQYV. In DNA form, the CDR3 reads TGTGCCACCCGACAGGGGGCGGAGTACGAGCAGTACGTC.

This clone occurred once. The rearrangement joins TRBV19 to TRBJ2-6; 9 nucleotides align to TRBD1. This CDR3 region has 16 residues. CDR1 and CDR2 (germline): LNHDA, SQIVND (reference sequence). With 10 bases clipped from V and 0 bases from J, the junction kept 7 bases outside the gene matches. Here the CDR3 DNA reads TGTGCCACCAATGGACAGGGGAACTCTGGGGCCAACGTCCTGACTTTC. The encoded protein is CATNGQGNSGANVLTF.

The V and J genes are TRBV5-1 and TRBJ2-7; 8 bases fit TRBD1. Per the germline V gene, CDR1 is SGHRS and CDR2 is YFSETQ. This CDR3 region has 15 residues. The V segment lost 5 bases and the J segment 3 bases; nucleotides outside the gene matches: 10. CDR3 region: CASRTGQGPSYEQYF. For the CDR3, the DNA is TGCGCCAGCAGAACCGGACAGGGACCCAGCTACGAGCAGTACTTC. Together with reference TRBV5-1 and TRBJ2-7, the CDR3 gives the full variable domain: KAGVTQTPRYLIKTRGQQVTLSCSPISGHRSVSWYQQTPGQGLQFLFEYFSETQRNKGNFPGRFSGRQFSNSRSEMNVSTLELGDSALYLCASRTGQGPSYEQYFGPGTRLTVT.

The chain links TRBV5-1 to TRBJ1-2, with 7 nucleotides matching TRBD1. The germline CDR1 and CDR2 sequences are SGHRS and YFSETQ. Losses at the gene ends were 4 bases for V and 5 bases for J; bases not matched to a gene: 8. This CDR3 has 14 residues. CDR3 bases: TGCGCCAGCAGCGTGGGACAGACGAAATATGGCTACACCTTC. Encoded protein: CASSVGQTKYGYTF.

The sample holds a few counts of this clone. CDR3: CASSWTGRNTEAFF. The CDR3 DNA follows: TGTGCCAGCAGTTGGACAGGGAGGAACACTGAAGCTTTCTTT. The chain links TRBV7-9 to TRBJ1-1, with TRBD1 matching over 8 bases. CDR1 is SEHNR, CDR2 FQNEAQ, per germline (reference sequence). The J segment lost 1 base and the V segment lost 6 bases, leaving 4 bases of the junction unmatched. This CDR3 contains 14 residues.

The chain uses TRBV5-6 and TRBJ2-5; 7 bases line up with TRBD1. The CDR3 loop spans 14 amino acids. The germline V gene encodes CDR1 SGHDT and CDR2 YYEEEE. The junction had 8 bases not matched to a gene; V was cut back by 4 bases and J by 5 bases. The CDR3 loop is CASSQQGTRETQYF. As DNA, the CDR3 is TGTGCCAGCAGCCAACAGGGGACGCGGGAGACCCAGTACTTC.

This clone was observed a handful of times. The chain links TRBV5-1 to TRBJ1-2; D is unclear. V was cut by 1 base and J by 4 bases, with 20 bases left in between. Germline CDR1 SGHRS, CDR2 YFSETQ. This CDR3 has 17 amino acids. CDR3 protein: CASSLSASLQIPYGYTF. In DNA, the CDR3 is TGCGCCAGCAGCTTGTCCGCCTCGTTACAGATTCCCTATGGCTACACCTTC.

The rearrangement links TRBV19 to TRBJ2-5; TRBD2 agrees at 15 bases. Germline lookup yields CDR1 LNHDA and CDR2 SQIVND (reference sequence). J gave up 1 base and V 3 bases, and 12 bases lay outside the gene matches. This CDR3 has 20 residues. CDR3 residues: CASSISGRGLAGGRQETQYF. The DNA of the CDR3 is TGTGCCAGTAGTATTTCAGGAAGGGGACTAGCGGGGGGCCGCCAAGAGACCCAGTACTTC.

The rearrangement joins TRBV2 to TRBJ2-1, with 11 bases identical to TRBD2. Looked up from germline, CDR1 is SNHLY and CDR2 is FYNNEI. V shed 1 base, J shed 6 bases, and the junction held 2 bases outside the gene matches. The CDR3 length is 15 residues. As DNA, the CDR3 is TGTGCCAGCAGTGAAGATACTAGCGGGGGCAATGAGCAGTTCTTC. Translating gives CASSEDTSGGNEQFF.

This clone was recorded a few times. The chain recombines TRBV28 with TRBJ1-2, with 9 bases fitting TRBD1. Germline V lookup: CDR1 MDHEN, CDR2 SYDVKM. CDR3 length: 14 residues. Trimming removed 6 bases from V and 4 bases from J; junction bases left unmatched: 6. Here the CDR3 reads CASRRGQGVYGYTF. DNA for the CDR3: TGTGCCAGCAGGCGGGGACAGGGCGTCTATGGCTACACCTTC.

The rearrangement joins TRBV5-1 to TRBJ2-5; 10 nucleotides line up with TRBD1. Germline CDR1 is SGHRS and CDR2 is YFSETQ. CDR3 size: 14 residues. V gave up 3 bases and J gave up 5 bases; unmatched junction bases: 4. The CDR3 region has the DNA TGCGCCAGCAGCTCGACAGGGGGCTTTGAGACCCAGTACTTC. This gives the protein CASSSTGGFETQYF.

This clone showed up just once. The J gene is TRBJ2-3, the V gene TRBV5-1; 8 positions match TRBD1. This CDR3 has 14 amino acids. CDR1 and CDR2 from the germline V gene are SGHRS and YFSETQ. Germline trimming cut 4 bases from V and 1 base from J; bases unmatched to any gene: 2. CDR3 nucleotide sequence: TGCGCCAGCAGCCCGGGACAGGGCACAGATACGCAGTATTTT. This encodes CASSPGQGTDTQYF.

The chain has TRBV19 and TRBJ2-6, with a possible D match to TRBD2 (6 bases). V was shortened by 3 bases and J by 0 bases, with 12 bases between the two germline ends. Germline values: CDR1 LNHDA, CDR2 SQIVND (reference sequence). The CDR3 consists of 17 residues. CDR3 nucleotide sequence: TGTGCCAGTAGTATTACAGGACTAACCTCTGGGGCCAACGTCCTGACTTTC. Residues: CASSITGLTSGANVLTF.

The chain recombines TRBV18 with TRBJ2-1; 14 bases are a match to TRBD2. Per germline, CDR1 KGHSH and CDR2 LQKENI. Trimming cost V 0 bases and J 7 bases; bases outside gene matches: 2. The CDR3 runs to 16 residues. The CDR3 sequence is CASSPPGLAGVNEQFF. As DNA, the CDR3 is TGTGCCAGCTCACCACCGGGACTAGCGGGGGTAAATGAGCAGTTCTTC.

The rearrangement links TRBV7-2 to TRBJ2-1; D perhaps matches TRBD2 (5 bases). The CDR3 is 14 residues long. Germline V CDR1 and CDR2: SGHTA, FQGNSA. V shed 7 bases and J shed 10 bases, with 20 bases lying between them. The CDR3 DNA follows: TGTGCCAGCACCGCAGCTTCTAGCAGTAGGGAGCAGTTCTTC. This sequence encodes CASTAASSSREQFF.

The chain joins TRBV7-9 to TRBJ1-5; D is unclear. Germline V gene lookup returns CDR1 SEHNR and CDR2 FQNEAQ (reference sequence). The CDR3 is made up of 14 amino acids. The V end was cut by 3 bases, the J end by 0 bases, with 6 bases between. The CDR3 DNA follows: TGTGCCAGCAGCTTCTCCGATAGCAATCAGCCCCAGCATTTT. Protein: CASSFSDSNQPQHF. Full variable domain (rest looked up from reference TRBV7-9 and TRBJ1-5): DTGVSQNPRHKITKRGQNVTFRCDPISEHNRLYWYRQTLGQGPEFLTYFQNEAQLEKSRLLSDRFSAERPKGSFSTLEIQRTEQGDSAMYLCASSFSDSNQPQHFGDGTRLSIL.

Only a few counts were recorded for this clone. The rearrangement links TRBV9 to TRBJ2-2; unclear D gene. Per the germline V gene, CDR1 is SGDLS and CDR2 is YYNGEE. V lost 1 base to trimming and J lost 6 bases, with 1 base between them. The CDR3 spans 11 residues. The CDR3 here is CASSVSGELFF. CDR3 nucleotide sequence: TGTGCCAGCAGCGTATCCGGGGAGCTGTTTTTT.

This rearrangement joins TRBV5-4 to TRBJ1-1, with D possibly matching TRBD1 (5 bases). Trimming stripped 2 bases from V and 5 bases from J, with 19 bases between. The CDR3 loop spans 16 amino acids. Germline V CDR1 and CDR2: SGHNT, YYREEE (reference sequence). CDR3 nucleotide sequence: TGTGCCAGCAGCTTTGGGGCAGGACCAACTGGGACTGAAGCTTTCTTT. Translating gives CASSFGAGPTGTEAFF.